These 17 T cell receptor beta chains were sequenced from one sample in a study of identical twins. TCRdb passed the 5' RACE reads through MiXCR, listing each CDR3 protein once. The top ten hold about 0.94% of the sample, which has roughly 470,000 distinct CDR3 sequences, around an eighth seen once. The sample was also reused in another study, on yellow fever vaccine responses in identical twins.

The sample was CD4+ T cells sorted from blood. These receptors all come from a woman aged 18 to 35 in good health.

This clonotype was seen more than once but under ten times. CDR3 DNA: TGTGCCAGCAGCCAACGGGGGGGGCTCAATGAGCAGTTCTTC. The encoded protein is CASSQRGGLNEQFF. V usage is TRBV3-1 and J usage is TRBJ2-1, with 8 positions matching TRBD2. The length of the CDR3 is 14 residues. V lost 2 bases, J lost 6 bases, and 3 bases stayed unmatched. CDR1 is LGHDT, CDR2 YNNKEL, per germline (reference sequence).

This clonotype was detected many times. The junction departs from germline at one end; a sequencing error may be responsible. J is TRBJ2-7 and V is TRBV27, with TRBD2 matching 11 bases. The CDR3 runs to 14 residues. In germline, CDR1 is MNHEY, CDR2 SMNVEV (reference sequence). This CDR3 is CASSLLAGVYEQYF. The CDR3 DNA reads TGCGCCAGCAGCTTACTAGCGGGAGTCTACGAGCAGTACTTC.

This clonotype has a handful of counts. The V gene is TRBV20-1, the J gene TRBJ2-4; 9 bases align to TRBD1. This CDR3 is 14 amino acids long. The germline V gene encodes CDR1 DFQATT and CDR2 SNEGSKA (reference sequence). The V and J ends lost 1 base and 8 bases, in that order; junction bases with no gene match: 6. CDR3 coding DNA: TGCAGTGCTAGAGTCATACAGGGGGCGGACATTCAGTACTTC. Protein: CSARVIQGADIQYF.

This clonotype was counted only a few times. The chain employs TRBV2 and TRBJ1-1, with unresolved D. This CDR3 has 13 amino acids. Germline lookup yields CDR1 SNHLY and CDR2 FYNNEI. V was pared by 4 bases and J by 6 bases, with 12 bases between. CDR3 loop: CASSGSQFAEAFF. The CDR3 DNA reads TGTGCCAGCAGTGGGTCACAGTTTGCTGAAGCTTTCTTT.

This clonotype was recorded a few times. The V call is TRBV5-1, the J call TRBJ2-7; D may be TRBD2 (5 bases). Germline V gene lookup returns CDR1 SGHRS and CDR2 YFSETQ. V shed 5 bases and J shed 1 base, with 13 bases lying between them. This CDR3 region has 14 residues. The CDR3 loop reads CASREATSSYEQYF. CDR3 sequence (DNA): TGCGCCAGCAGAGAGGCAACTAGTTCCTACGAGCAGTACTTC.

This clonotype was detected only a few times. The rearrangement joins TRBV12-3 or TRBV12-4 to TRBJ2-5; 10 bases fit TRBD1. The CDR3 is 16 residues long. V gave up 3 bases and J gave up 5 bases; unmatched junction bases: 9. In DNA form, the CDR3 reads TGTGCCAGCAGTTTTAGGGGACAGGGGTATTTCGAGACCCAGTACTTC. Protein product: CASSFRGQGYFETQYF.

The rearrangement joins TRBV7-3 to TRBJ2-1; 9 nucleotides align to TRBD1. The CDR3 has 14 amino acids. After removal of 4 bases from V and 8 bases from J, the junction contained 6 bases not matched to a gene. CDR1 SGHTA and CDR2 FQGTGA come from the germline V gene. CDR3 sequence: CASSSDRGFDEQFF. DNA for the CDR3: TGTGCCAGCAGCTCGGACAGGGGATTCGATGAGCAGTTCTTC.

This clonotype was observed a few times. The chain combines TRBV29-1 with TRBJ2-5; 16 bases are shared with TRBD2. This CDR3 region has 16 residues. CDR1 SQVTM and CDR2 ANQGSEA come from the germline V gene. J was trimmed by 9 bases and V by 7 bases; bases with no gene match: 14. CDR3 bases: TGCAGCGCCGCTGGGACTAGCGGGAGGGCCACTCAGGCCCAGTACTTC. This codes for CSAAGTSGRATQAQYF.

This clonotype was recorded at least ten times. The genes are TRBV6-2 or TRBV6-3 and TRBJ2-4; possibly TRBD1 for D (6 bases). V was cut by 5 bases and J by 5 bases, with 13 bases left in between. CDR3 length equals 14 residues. Germline V gene data show CDR1 as MNHEY and CDR2 as SVGEGT. The CDR3 sequence: CASSPRQVENIQYF. As DNA, the CDR3 is TGTGCCAGCAGTCCACGACAGGTCGAAAACATTCAGTACTTC.

V usage is TRBV11-2 and J usage is TRBJ2-2; 9 bases align to TRBD1. The V gene's germline CDR1 is SGHAT and CDR2 FQNNGV. CDR3 length: 15 amino acids. The junction had 7 bases not matched to a gene; V was cut back by 5 bases and J by 6 bases. The CDR3 nucleotides read TGTGCCAGCAGCCAGGGGGACAGGGCTGCCGGGGAGCTGTTTTTT. This gives the protein CASSQGDRAAGELFF.

This clonotype showed up just a few times. The chain couples TRBV6-5 to TRBJ2-7; 11 bases map to TRBD1. The CDR3 contains 15 residues. V was clipped by 4 bases and J by 3 bases; unmatched bases: 5. In germline, CDR1 is MNHEY, CDR2 SVGAGI. The CDR3 protein is CASSSAGTGGYEQYF. The CDR3 nucleotides are TGTGCCAGCAGTTCCGCCGGGACAGGGGGCTACGAGCAGTACTTC.

There are a few counts of this clonotype. The V gene is TRBV3-1, the J gene TRBJ2-7; 11 bases align to TRBD2. Germline V CDR1 and CDR2: LGHDT, YNNKEL (reference sequence). Trimming removed 4 bases from V and 2 bases from J; junction bases left unmatched: 4. This CDR3 contains 15 residues. DNA for the CDR3: TGTGCCAGCAGCCTACTAGCGGGGGTACCCTACGAGCAGTACTTC. Protein: CASSLLAGVPYEQYF.

This clonotype occurred many times. The V call is TRBV4-1, the J call TRBJ2-1; D might be TRBD1 (5 bases). The CDR3 is made up of 18 amino acids. Germline CDR1 and CDR2: MGHRA and YSYEKL. The V and J ends lost 1 base and 5 bases respectively, with 21 bases between them. The CDR3 DNA reads TGCGCCAGCAGCCAAGTAGACATGGGGCTAAGGGGCCACAATGAGCAGTTCTTC. The encoded protein is CASSQVDMGLRGHNEQFF.

There are a few counts of this clonotype. The rearrangement joins TRBV10-1 to TRBJ2-6; D perhaps matches TRBD1 (6 bases). There are 17 residues in the CDR3. V lost 0 bases, J lost 2 bases, and 11 bases lay in between. Germline V gene lookup returns CDR1 WNHNN and CDR2 SYGVQD (reference sequence). The CDR3 spells CASSESGRGPGANVLTF. CDR3 in DNA: TGCGCCAGCAGTGAGTCTGGCAGGGGACCTGGGGCCAACGTCCTGACTTTC.

This clonotype was seen only a few times. V and J are TRBV7-9 and TRBJ2-3, with TRBD1 matching over 7 bases. This CDR3 has 17 residues. Germline V lookup: CDR1 SEHNR, CDR2 FQNEAQ (reference sequence). The J segment lost 0 bases and the V segment lost 5 bases, leaving 11 bases of the junction unmatched. As DNA, the CDR3 is TGTGCCAGCAGCCCGGTGGGGACAGTTCTTAGCACAGATACGCAGTATTTT. This translates into CASSPVGTVLSTDTQYF.

This clonotype has only a few counts. The rearrangement uses TRBV20-1 and TRBJ1-6; 7 bases line up with TRBD1. J lost 7 bases, V lost 5 bases, and 14 bases had no gene match. Germline CDR1 DFQATT, CDR2 SNEGSKA (reference sequence). The CDR3 loop spans 16 amino acids. CDR3: CSARRQGSVSNSPLHF. The CDR3 DNA follows: TGCAGTGCTCGTAGACAGGGATCTGTCTCAAATTCACCCCTCCACTTT.

This clonotype has more than one count but fewer than ten. V is TRBV7-2 and J is TRBJ2-7; tentatively, D is TRBD2 (6 bases). CDR1 and CDR2 from the germline V gene are SGHTA and FQGNSA. Trimming removed 5 bases at V and 4 bases at J, with 18 bases between. The CDR3 has 15 amino acids. The CDR3 DNA reads TGTGCCAGCAGCCACCAGCCAAGGGGAGGATACGAGCAGTACTTC. Residues: CASSHQPRGGYEQYF.